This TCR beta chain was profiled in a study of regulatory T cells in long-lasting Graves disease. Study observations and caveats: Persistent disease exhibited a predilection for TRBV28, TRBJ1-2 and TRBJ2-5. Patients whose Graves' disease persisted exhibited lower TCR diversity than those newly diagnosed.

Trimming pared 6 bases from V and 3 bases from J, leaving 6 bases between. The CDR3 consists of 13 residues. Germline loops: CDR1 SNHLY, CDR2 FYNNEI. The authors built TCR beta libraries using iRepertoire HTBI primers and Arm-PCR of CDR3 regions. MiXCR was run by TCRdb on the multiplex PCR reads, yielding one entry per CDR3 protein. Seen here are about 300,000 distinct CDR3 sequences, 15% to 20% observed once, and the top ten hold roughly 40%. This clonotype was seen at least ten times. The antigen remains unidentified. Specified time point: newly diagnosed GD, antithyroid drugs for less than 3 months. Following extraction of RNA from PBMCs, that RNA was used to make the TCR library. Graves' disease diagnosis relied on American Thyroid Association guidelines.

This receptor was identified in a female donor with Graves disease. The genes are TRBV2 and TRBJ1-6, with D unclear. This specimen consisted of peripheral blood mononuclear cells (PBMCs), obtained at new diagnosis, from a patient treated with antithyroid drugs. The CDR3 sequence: CASRIDYNSPLHF. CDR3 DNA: TGTGCCAGCAGGATCGACTATAATTCACCCCTCCACTTT.